This TCR beta chain emerged from a study of blood T cell repertoires in COVID-19. For the study at large: Acute and convalescent COVID-19 specimens originated in the United States, Italy and Spain. T cells, B-cell-depleted T cells, or PBMCs provided the cDNA or gDNA that served as material.

This clone is medium-sized (0.01 to 0.1%) in the sample. Trimming cost V 0 bases and J 11 bases, with 16 bases left between them. CDR1 and CDR2 from the germline V gene are MGHRA and YSYEKL. CDR3 size: 14 residues. Under the authors' procedure: By means of reference gene primer amplification, nucleated cell counts were estimated. TCRdb's table, derived via immunoSEQ multiplex PCR, lists solely in-frame clones and lacks some. V, J and clone size derive from that table, while D and trimming were established from the DNA sequence. The sample has roughly 19,000 clones; about nine tenths are singletons. Material for sequencing was peripheral blood. The receptor was derived from a human donor in a cohort sampled during active COVID-19. V usage is TRBV4-1 and J usage is TRBJ1-1; D remains ambiguous. The DNA for the CDR3 is TGCGCCAGCAGCCAAGATTCTGTACGCTTCGGGGCTTTCTTT. Encoded protein: CASSQDSVRFGAFF.